Described below is a single TCR beta chain sequence and its context. The antigen remains unidentified. A multiplex PCR was run with 60 Vbeta primers and 13 Jbeta primers. The repertoire was sequenced with immunoSEQ multiplex PCR; TCRdb's copy has only in-frame clones and lacks some. The table shows 210,000 or so clones, with 78% occurring only once. The sample belongs to a study of cytomegalovirus exposure and HLA in healthy donors. Study in general: T cells numbering about 180 million yielded 90 million to 140 million unique TCR beta sequences in an earlier analysis.

General study points: Some public TCRs appeared in many individuals, while most sequences were rare. There were several of the most significant clusters that appeared linked to common viral pathogens in a later analysis. Most CMV-associated TCR beta chains were later found to appear HLA-restricted.

This TCR derives from a boy younger than 18 in good health and CMV-seronegative. The specimen sequenced was PBMCs.

In DNA form, the CDR3 reads TGTGCCAGCAGTGAGGGGACTGTGCCAACCTACGAGCAGTACTTC. Protein product: CASSEGTVPTYEQYF. The chain carries TRBV25-1 and TRBJ2-7; tentatively, D is TRBD2 (6 bases). The CDR3 has 15 amino acids. Germline CDR1 is MGHDK and CDR2 is SYGVNS. Trimming removed 3 bases at V and 2 bases at J, with 14 bases between.